This paragraph covers one T cell receptor (beta chain) sequence. Antigen: not known. No DNA is given; TCRdb re-called the 5' RACE reads and lists each CDR3 protein once. The ten most abundant clones cover roughly 7.4% of a sample with some 160,000 distinct CDR3 sequences. The sample belongs to a study of monozygotic twins with inflammatory bowel disease. Study-wide points: The authors could not tell different T cell subtypes apart.

The CDR3 sequence is 13 residues long. This sequence originates from a human donor with ulcerative colitis or Crohn's disease, or a healthy co-twin of an affected twin (not recorded which). The chain joins TRBV12-3 or TRBV12-4 to TRBJ1-6. Material for sequencing was blood. CDR3 sequence reads: CASSLGSNSPLHF.